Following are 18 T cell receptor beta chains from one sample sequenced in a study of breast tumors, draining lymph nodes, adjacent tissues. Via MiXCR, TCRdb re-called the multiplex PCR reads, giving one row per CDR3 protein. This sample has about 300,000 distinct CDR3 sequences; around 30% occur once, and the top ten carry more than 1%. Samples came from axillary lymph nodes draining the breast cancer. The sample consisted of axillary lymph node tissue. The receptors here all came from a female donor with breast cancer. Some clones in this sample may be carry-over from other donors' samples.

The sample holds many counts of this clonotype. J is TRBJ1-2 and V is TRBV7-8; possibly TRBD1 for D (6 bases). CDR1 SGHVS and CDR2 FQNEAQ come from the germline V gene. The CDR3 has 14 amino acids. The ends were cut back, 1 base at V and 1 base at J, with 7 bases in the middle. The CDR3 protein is CASSLGDINYGYTF. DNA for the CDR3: TGTGCCAGCAGCTTAGGGGACATTAACTATGGCTACACCTTC.

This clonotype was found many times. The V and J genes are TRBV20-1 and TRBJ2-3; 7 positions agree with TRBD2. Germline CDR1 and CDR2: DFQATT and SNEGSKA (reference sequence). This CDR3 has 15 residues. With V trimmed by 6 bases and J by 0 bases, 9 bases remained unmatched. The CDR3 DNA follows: TGCAGTGCCCCTCAACTAGCGCAGAGCACAGATACGCAGTATTTT. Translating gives CSAPQLAQSTDTQYF.

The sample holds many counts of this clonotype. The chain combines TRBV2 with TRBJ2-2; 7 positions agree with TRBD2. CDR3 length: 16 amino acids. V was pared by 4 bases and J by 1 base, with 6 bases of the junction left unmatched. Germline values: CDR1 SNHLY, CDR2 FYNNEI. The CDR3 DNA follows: TGTGCCAGCAGTGTTCGGCCTAGCGGGAACACCGGGGAGCTGTTTTTT. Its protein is CASSVRPSGNTGELFF.

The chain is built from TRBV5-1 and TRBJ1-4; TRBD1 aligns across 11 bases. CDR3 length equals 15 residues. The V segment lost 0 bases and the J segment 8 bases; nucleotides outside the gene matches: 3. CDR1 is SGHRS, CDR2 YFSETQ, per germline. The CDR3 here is CASSLGTGGLEKLFF. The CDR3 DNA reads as TGCGCCAGCAGCTTGGGGACAGGGGGCCTCGAAAAACTGTTTTTT.

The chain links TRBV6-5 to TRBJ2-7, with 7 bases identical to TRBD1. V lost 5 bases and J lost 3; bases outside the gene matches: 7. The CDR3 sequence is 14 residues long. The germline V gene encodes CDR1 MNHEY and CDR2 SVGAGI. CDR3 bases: TGTGCCAGCAGTCATAGACAGGGCAGCTACGAGCAGTACTTC. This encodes CASSHRQGSYEQYF.

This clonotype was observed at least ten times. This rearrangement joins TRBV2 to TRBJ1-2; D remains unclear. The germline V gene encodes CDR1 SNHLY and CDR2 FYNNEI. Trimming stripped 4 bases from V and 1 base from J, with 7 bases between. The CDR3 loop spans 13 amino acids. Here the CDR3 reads CASSVSHNYGYTF. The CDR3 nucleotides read TGTGCCAGCAGTGTATCCCATAACTATGGCTACACCTTC.

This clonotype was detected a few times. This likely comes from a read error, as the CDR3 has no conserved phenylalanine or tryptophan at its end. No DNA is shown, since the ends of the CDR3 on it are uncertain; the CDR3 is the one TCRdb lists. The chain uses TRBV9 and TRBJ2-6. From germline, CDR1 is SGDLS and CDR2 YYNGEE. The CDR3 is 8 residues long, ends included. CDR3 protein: CASSPRTS.

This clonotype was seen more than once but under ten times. Here the CDR3 DNA reads TGTGCCAGCAGTGAAAGTGGCAGACTAGAGCAGTTCTTC. This translates into CASSESGRLEQFF. V gene TRBV6-1 combines with J gene TRBJ2-1; D might be TRBD2 (5 bases). The CDR3 consists of 13 residues. Trimming cost V 2 bases and J 10 bases, with 12 bases left between them. Germline CDR1 reads MNHNS; CDR2 reads SASEGT.

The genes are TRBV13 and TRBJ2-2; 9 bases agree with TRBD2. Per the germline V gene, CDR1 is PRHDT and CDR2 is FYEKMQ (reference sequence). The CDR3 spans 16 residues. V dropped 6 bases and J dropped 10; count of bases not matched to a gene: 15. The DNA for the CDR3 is TGTGCCAGCAGTTCGGGACTAGCACAATACAACGAGGAGCTGTTTTTT. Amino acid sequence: CASSSGLAQYNEELFF. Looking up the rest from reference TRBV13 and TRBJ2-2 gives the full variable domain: AAGVIQSPRHLIKEKRETATLKCYPIPRHDTVYWYQQGPGQDPQFLISFYEKMQSDKGSIPDRFSAQQFSDYHSELNMSSLELGDSALYFCASSSGLAQYNEELFFGEGSRLTVL.

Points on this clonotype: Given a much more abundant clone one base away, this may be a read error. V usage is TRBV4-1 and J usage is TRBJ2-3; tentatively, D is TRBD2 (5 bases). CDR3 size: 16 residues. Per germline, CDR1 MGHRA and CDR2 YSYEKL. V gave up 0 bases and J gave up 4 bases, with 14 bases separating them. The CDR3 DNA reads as TGCGCCAGCAGCCAAGAACGGCTAGCTCGGTCAGATACGCAGTATTTT. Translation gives CASSQERLARSDTQYF.

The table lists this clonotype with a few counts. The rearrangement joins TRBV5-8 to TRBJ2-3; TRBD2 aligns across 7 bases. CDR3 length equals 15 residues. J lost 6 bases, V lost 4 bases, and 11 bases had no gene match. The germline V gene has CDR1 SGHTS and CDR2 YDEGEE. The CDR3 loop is CASSLGTTSIDTQYF. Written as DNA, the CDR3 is TGTGCCAGCAGCCTAGGGACTACCTCGATCGATACGCAGTATTTT.

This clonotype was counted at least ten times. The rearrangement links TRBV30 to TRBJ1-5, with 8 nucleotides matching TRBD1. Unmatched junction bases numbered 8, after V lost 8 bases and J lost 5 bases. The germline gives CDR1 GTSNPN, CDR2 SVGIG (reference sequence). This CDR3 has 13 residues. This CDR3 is CAAGTGLHQPQHF. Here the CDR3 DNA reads TGTGCCGCTGGGACAGGACTTCATCAGCCCCAGCATTTT.

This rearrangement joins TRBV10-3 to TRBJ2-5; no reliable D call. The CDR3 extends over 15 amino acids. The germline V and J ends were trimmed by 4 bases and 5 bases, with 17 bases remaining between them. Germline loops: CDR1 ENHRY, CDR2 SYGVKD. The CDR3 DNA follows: TGTGCCATCAGTGCTAGTAGGTCTCTTCGCGAGACCCAGTACTTC. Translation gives CAISASRSLRETQYF.

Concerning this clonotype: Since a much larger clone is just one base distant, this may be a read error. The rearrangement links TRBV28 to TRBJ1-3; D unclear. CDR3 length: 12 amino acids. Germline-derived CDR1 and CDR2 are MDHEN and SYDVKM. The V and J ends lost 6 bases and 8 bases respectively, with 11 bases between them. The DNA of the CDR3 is TGTGCCAGCAGGGTTACGGGAGACACCATATATTTT. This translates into CASRVTGDTIYF.

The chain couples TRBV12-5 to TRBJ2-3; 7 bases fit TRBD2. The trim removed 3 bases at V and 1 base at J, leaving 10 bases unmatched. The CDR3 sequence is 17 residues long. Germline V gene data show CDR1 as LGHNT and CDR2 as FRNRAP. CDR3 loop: CASGFRLLGGGTDTQYF. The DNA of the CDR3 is TGTGCTAGTGGTTTCAGACTCCTGGGGGGGGGCACAGATACGCAGTATTTT.

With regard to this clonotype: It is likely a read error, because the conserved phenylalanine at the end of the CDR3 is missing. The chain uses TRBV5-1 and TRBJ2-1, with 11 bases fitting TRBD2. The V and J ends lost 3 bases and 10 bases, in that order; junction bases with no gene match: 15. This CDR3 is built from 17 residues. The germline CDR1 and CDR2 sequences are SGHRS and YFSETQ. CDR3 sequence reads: CASSSNELAGVGNEQFL. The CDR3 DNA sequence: TGCGCCAGCAGCTCCAATGAACTAGCGGGGGTGGGGAACGAGCAGTTCCTC.

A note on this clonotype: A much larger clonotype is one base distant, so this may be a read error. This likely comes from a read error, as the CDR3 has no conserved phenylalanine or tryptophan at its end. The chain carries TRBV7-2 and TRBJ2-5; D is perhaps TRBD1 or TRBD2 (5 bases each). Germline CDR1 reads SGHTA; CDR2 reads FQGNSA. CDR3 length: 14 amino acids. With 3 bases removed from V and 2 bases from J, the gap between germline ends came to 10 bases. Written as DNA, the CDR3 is TGTGCCAGCAGCTTGAGGGGTAGACAAGAGACCCAGTACCTC. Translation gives CASSLRGRQETQYL.

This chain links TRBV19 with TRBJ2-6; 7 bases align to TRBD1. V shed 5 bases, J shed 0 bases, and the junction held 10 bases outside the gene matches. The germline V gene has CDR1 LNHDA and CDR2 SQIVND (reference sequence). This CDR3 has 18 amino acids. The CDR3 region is CASSPLGQAGSGANVLTF. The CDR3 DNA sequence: TGTGCCAGTAGTCCGCTAGGACAGGCGGGCTCTGGGGCCAACGTCCTGACTTTC.